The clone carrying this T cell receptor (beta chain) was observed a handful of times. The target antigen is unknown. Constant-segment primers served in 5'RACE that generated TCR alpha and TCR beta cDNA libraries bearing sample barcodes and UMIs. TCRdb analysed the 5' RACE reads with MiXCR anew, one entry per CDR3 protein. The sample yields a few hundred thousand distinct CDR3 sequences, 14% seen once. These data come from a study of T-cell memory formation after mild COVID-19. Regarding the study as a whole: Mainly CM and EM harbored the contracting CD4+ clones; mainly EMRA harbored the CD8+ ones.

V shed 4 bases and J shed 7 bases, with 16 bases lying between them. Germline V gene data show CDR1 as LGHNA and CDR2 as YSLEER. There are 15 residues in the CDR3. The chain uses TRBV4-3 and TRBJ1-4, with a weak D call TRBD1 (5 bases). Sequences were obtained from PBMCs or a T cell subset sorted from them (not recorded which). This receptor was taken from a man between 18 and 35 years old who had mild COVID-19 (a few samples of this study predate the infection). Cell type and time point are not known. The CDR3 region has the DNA TGCGCCAGCAGCCGCGCGGCAGGGAATGGTGAAAAACTGTTTTTT. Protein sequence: CASSRAAGNGEKLFF.